The clone carrying this TCR beta chain is a singleton in its sample. This entry is derived from a study of graft-versus-host responses after intestinal transplantation. The overall study: Anti-thymocyte globulin served as induction for all recipients, who then took tacrolimus and steroids for roughly 3 years.

CDR3 length equals 15 residues. Germline V CDR1 and CDR2: MNHEY, SMNVEV (reference sequence). V lost 0 bases, J lost 4 bases, and 12 bases lay in between. The data were produced by immunoSEQ multiplex PCR, yet TCRdb's version contains in-frame clones alone and is incomplete. The data contain tens of thousands of clones, 92% of them singletons. The rearrangement uses TRBV27 and TRBJ1-2; D unresolved. The clonotype originates from a human patient who received an intestinal transplant, so some T cells may come from the graft donor. The starting material was PBMCs, obtained 98 days after intestinal transplantation. In DNA, the CDR3 is TGTGCCAGCAGTTTATCCCGGGGTCCCCTCTATGGCTACACCTTC. As protein: CASSLSRGPLYGYTF.